What follows are 23 T cell receptor beta chains derived from one specimen sequenced in a study of shared clonotypes between healthy human individuals. Using immunoSEQ multiplex PCR, the repertoire was profiled, and TCRdb retains in-frame clones only, with some absent. The table includes 1 million to 1.3 million clones, 70% to 80% detected once. The specimen sequenced was memory CD4+ T cells from PBMCs. The subset was: CD45RA-negative fraction. The receptors here all came from a man younger than 30 in good health. Some clones in this sample may be carry-over from other donors' samples.

The V and J genes are TRBV28 and TRBJ1-5, with 9 positions matching TRBD1. Germline CDR1 is MDHEN and CDR2 is SYDVKM. The CDR3 runs to 16 residues. Germline trimming cut 2 bases from V and 2 bases from J; bases unmatched to any gene: 4. The CDR3 DNA reads TGTGCCAGCAGTTTAGGACAGGGGAGGCGCAATCAGCCCCAGCATTTT. Its protein is CASSLGQGRRNQPQHF.

The rearrangement links TRBV28 to TRBJ1-2, with D maybe TRBD1 (5 bases). The length of the CDR3 is 15 residues. Germline V gene lookup returns CDR1 MDHEN and CDR2 SYDVKM. V lost 5 bases, J lost 1 base, and 14 bases lay in between. DNA of the CDR3: TGTGCCAGCAGTCCCCTGGACACGATTAACTATGGCTACACCTTC. Translation gives CASSPLDTINYGYTF.

Remarks on this clone: It may be a read error: a sequence one base away is much more abundant. This rearrangement joins TRBV5-1 to TRBJ1-5; D not certain. This CDR3 comprises 14 residues. Per germline, CDR1 SGHRS and CDR2 YFSETQ. The CDR3 DNA reads as TGCGCCAGCAGCTTGTACTCCGGGAATCGGCCCCAGCATTTT. Amino acids: CASSLYSGNRPQHF.

The chain employs TRBV27 and TRBJ2-3; a possible D gene is TRBD2 (6 bases). V lost 9 bases and J 4 bases, leaving 20 bases between the germline ends. The CDR3 has 15 residues. In germline, CDR1 is MNHEY, CDR2 SMNVEV (reference sequence). The CDR3 spells CASASELNRADTQYF. CDR3 DNA sequence: TGTGCCAGTGCTAGCGAATTAAATCGGGCAGATACGCAGTATTTT.

The chain joins TRBV28 to TRBJ1-5; 11 bases are shared with TRBD1. CDR1 is MDHEN, CDR2 SYDVKM, per germline. J gave up 8 bases and V 3 bases, and 9 bases lay outside the gene matches. The CDR3 runs to 16 residues. CDR3 sequence: CASSLWGGQGDKPQHF. In DNA, the CDR3 is TGTGCCAGCAGTTTGTGGGGGGGACAGGGGGATAAGCCCCAGCATTTT. Using reference TRBV28 and TRBJ1-5 for the parts outside the CDR3, the full variable domain is DVKVTQSSRYLVKRTGEKVFLECVQDMDHENMFWYRQDPGLGLRLIYFSYDVKMKEKGDIPEGYSVSREKKERFSLILESASTNQTSMYLCASSLWGGQGDKPQHFGDGTRLSIL.

The chain links TRBV29-1 to TRBJ1-1; D ambiguous. Trimming cost V 6 bases and J 1 base, with 9 bases left between them. Germline V gives CDR1 SQVTM, CDR2 ANQGSEA. This CDR3 has 12 residues. In DNA, the CDR3 is TGCAGCGTATCCTACAGGAACACTGAAGCTTTCTTT. Translation gives CSVSYRNTEAFF.

This clone was picked up a small number of times. Other DNA sequences from this sample encode an identical CDR3 as well. The rearrangement links TRBV2 to TRBJ2-3, with 10 positions matching TRBD2. Per the germline V gene, CDR1 is SNHLY and CDR2 is FYNNEI. The CDR3 is 15 amino acids. J gave up 0 bases and V 6 bases, and 3 bases lay outside the gene matches. CDR3 bases: TGTGCCAGCAGCGAACTAGCGGGAAGCACAGATACGCAGTATTTT. Translating gives CASSELAGSTDTQYF.

Concerning this clone itself: The same CDR3 can be traced to other DNA sequences in this sample. This chain links TRBV9 with TRBJ2-7, with D perhaps TRBD1 (5 bases). CDR1 SGDLS and CDR2 YYNGEE come from the germline V gene. The CDR3 extends over 12 amino acids. V lost 4 bases and J lost 3, with 8 bases in between. The CDR3 sequence is CASSPDNYEQYF. In nucleotides, the CDR3 is TGTGCCAGCAGCCCGGACAACTACGAGCAGTACTTC.

For the CDR3, the DNA is TGTGCCAGCAGCTCCCTCGGGACAGGGGTCGGTGGCTACACCTTC. Translation gives CASSSLGTGVGGYTF. The chain uses TRBV7-8 and TRBJ1-2; 10 nucleotides agree with TRBD1. The CDR3 sequence is 15 residues long. CDR1 and CDR2 from the germline V gene are SGHVS and FQNEAQ. V shed 4 bases, J shed 7 bases, and the junction held 9 bases outside the gene matches.

In this sample, this clone turned up many times. The rearrangement uses TRBV7-8 and TRBJ1-5; 7 bases agree with TRBD1. Germline V CDR1 and CDR2: SGHVS, FQNEAQ. This CDR3 is built from 17 residues. Trimming took 2 bases from V and 4 from J; bases not matched to a gene: 11. CDR3 region: CASSLRKPGQPNQPQHF. CDR3 nucleotides: TGTGCCAGCAGCTTAAGAAAACCGGGACAGCCTAATCAGCCCCAGCATTTT.

A few counts support this clone. The V gene is TRBV9, the J gene TRBJ1-1, with a tentative D call TRBD1 (6 bases). Germline V gives CDR1 SGDLS, CDR2 YYNGEE. There are 14 residues in the CDR3. The ends were cut back, 0 bases at V and 1 base at J, with 7 bases in the middle. In DNA, the CDR3 is TGTGCCAGCAGCGTAGTGGGGGCGAACACTGAAGCTTTCTTT. It specifies CASSVVGANTEAFF.

The chain links TRBV28 to TRBJ1-4, with 8 positions matching TRBD1. V was clipped by 7 bases and J by 6 bases; unmatched bases: 10. Per germline, CDR1 MDHEN and CDR2 SYDVKM. The CDR3 runs to 15 residues. The CDR3 sequence: CASKGRQGSYEKLFF. The CDR3 DNA follows: TGTGCCAGCAAGGGTAGACAGGGGTCTTATGAAAAACTGTTTTTT. Complete variable domain (other parts from reference TRBV28 and TRBJ1-4): DVKVTQSSRYLVKRTGEKVFLECVQDMDHENMFWYRQDPGLGLRLIYFSYDVKMKEKGDIPEGYSVSREKKERFSLILESASTNQTSMYLCASKGRQGSYEKLFFGSGTQLSVL.

This clone was detected only once. This sequence joins TRBV30 and TRBJ1-1; 11 positions agree with TRBD1. Germline CDR1 GTSNPN, CDR2 SVGIG (reference sequence). After removal of 3 bases from V and 4 bases from J, the junction contained 13 bases not matched to a gene. The CDR3 length is 17 residues. In DNA form, the CDR3 reads TGTGCCTGGAGGCGTGGCGGGACAGGGGGTGTCGGCACTGAAGCTTTCTTT. The encoded protein is CAWRRGGTGGVGTEAFF.

J is TRBJ2-7 and V is TRBV5-1; either TRBD1 or TRBD2 may fit D (5 bases each). This CDR3 is 16 amino acids long. Trimming shortened V by 0 bases and J by 3 bases, and 16 bases separated the two germline ends. Germline-derived CDR1 and CDR2 are SGHRS and YFSETQ. The CDR3 reads CASSLVGGSFNYEQYF. The CDR3 DNA follows: TGCGCCAGCAGCTTGGTTGGGGGAAGTTTCAACTACGAGCAGTACTTC. Supplemented by reference TRBV5-1 and TRBJ2-7, the full variable domain reads KAGVTQTPRYLIKTRGQQVTLSCSPISGHRSVSWYQQTPGQGLQFLFEYFSETQRNKGNFPGRFSGRQFSNSRSEMNVSTLELGDSALYLCASSLVGGSFNYEQYFGPGTRLTVT.

The chain couples TRBV27 to TRBJ1-2; TRBD1 agrees at 9 bases. This CDR3 comprises 13 residues. CDR1 and CDR2 (germline): MNHEY, SMNVEV (reference sequence). The J segment lost 6 bases and the V segment lost 6 bases, leaving 5 bases of the junction unmatched. CDR3 sequence (DNA): TGTGCCAGCAGCCCAACAGGGGGCGATGGCTACACCTTC. It is translated as CASSPTGGDGYTF.

The chain recombines TRBV5-4 with TRBJ2-7, with 10 bases that match TRBD1. Per the germline V gene, CDR1 is SGHNT and CDR2 is YYREEE (reference sequence). After removal of 1 base from V and 4 bases from J, the junction contained 5 bases not matched to a gene. The CDR3 is 15 amino acids. The DNA for the CDR3 is TGTGCCAGCAGCTTGCCGGGACAGGGGTCGTACGAGCAGTACTTC. This sequence encodes CASSLPGQGSYEQYF.

This clone was found once. The chain has TRBV7-9 and TRBJ2-5; 7 bases align to TRBD2. This CDR3 is built from 16 residues. Germline loops: CDR1 SEHNR, CDR2 FQNEAQ (reference sequence). Trimming cost V 5 bases and J 2 bases; bases outside gene matches: 11. CDR3 residues: CASSPTQAGSQETQYF. The DNA for the CDR3 is TGTGCCAGCAGCCCAACCCAAGCGGGAAGTCAAGAGACCCAGTACTTC.

This chain joins TRBV2 and TRBJ2-1; tentatively, D is TRBD1 (6 bases). Germline values: CDR1 SNHLY, CDR2 FYNNEI. The germline V and J ends were trimmed by 2 bases and 2 bases, with 10 bases remaining between them. The CDR3 runs to 15 residues. The CDR3 nucleotides are TGTGCCAGCAGTGAAATCGGGACACCCTACAATGAGCAGTTCTTC. Translated: CASSEIGTPYNEQFF.

The chain carries TRBV28 and TRBJ1-5; possible D gene TRBD1, 6 bases. This CDR3 is 16 amino acids long. V was pared by 6 bases and J by 1 base, with 16 bases between. The germline V gene has CDR1 MDHEN and CDR2 SYDVKM. For the CDR3, the DNA is TGTGCCAGCAGGACCTCGGGGGGCTGGAGCAATCAGCCCCAGCATTTT. Protein product: CASRTSGGWSNQPQHF.

The chain uses TRBV6-6 and TRBJ2-1, with 14 bases matching TRBD2. Losses at the gene ends were 4 bases for V and 10 bases for J; bases not matched to a gene: 6. CDR3 length equals 15 residues. The germline V gene encodes CDR1 MNHNY and CDR2 SVGAGI (reference sequence). The CDR3 nucleotides read TGTGCCAGCAGTTCCGGGGGACTAGCGGGAGTCGAGCAGTTCTTC. Protein: CASSSGGLAGVEQFF.

A single count supports this clone. V and J are TRBV18 and TRBJ1-4, with D tentatively TRBD1 (6 bases). With 0 bases removed from V and 11 bases from J, the gap between germline ends came to 16 bases. CDR1 and CDR2 from the germline V gene are KGHSH and LQKENI. The CDR3 spans 15 residues. CDR3 protein: CASSPPDSLGAKLFF. Written as DNA, the CDR3 is TGTGCCAGCTCACCACCGGACAGTCTGGGAGCCAAACTGTTTTTT.

Notes on this clone: Other DNA sequences in this sample translate to the same CDR3. V gene TRBV28 combines with J gene TRBJ2-5; D is uncertain. CDR3 length: 13 amino acids. CDR1 and CDR2 (germline): MDHEN, SYDVKM. V dropped 5 bases and J dropped 5 bases, with 12 bases sitting between them. The CDR3 region has the DNA TGTGCCAGCAGTCTCGGCGCCCTCGAGACCCAGTACTTC. It is translated as CASSLGALETQYF.

In this sample, this clone turned up a few times. The CDR3 DNA sequence: TGCGCCAGCAGCCCCGGGACAGGGGACAATGAGCAGTTCTTC. Translating gives CASSPGTGDNEQFF. The chain has TRBV5-1 and TRBJ2-1; 10 positions agree with TRBD1. This CDR3 contains 14 residues. The V and J ends lost 4 bases and 5 bases, in that order; junction bases with no gene match: 3. In germline, CDR1 is SGHRS, CDR2 YFSETQ.